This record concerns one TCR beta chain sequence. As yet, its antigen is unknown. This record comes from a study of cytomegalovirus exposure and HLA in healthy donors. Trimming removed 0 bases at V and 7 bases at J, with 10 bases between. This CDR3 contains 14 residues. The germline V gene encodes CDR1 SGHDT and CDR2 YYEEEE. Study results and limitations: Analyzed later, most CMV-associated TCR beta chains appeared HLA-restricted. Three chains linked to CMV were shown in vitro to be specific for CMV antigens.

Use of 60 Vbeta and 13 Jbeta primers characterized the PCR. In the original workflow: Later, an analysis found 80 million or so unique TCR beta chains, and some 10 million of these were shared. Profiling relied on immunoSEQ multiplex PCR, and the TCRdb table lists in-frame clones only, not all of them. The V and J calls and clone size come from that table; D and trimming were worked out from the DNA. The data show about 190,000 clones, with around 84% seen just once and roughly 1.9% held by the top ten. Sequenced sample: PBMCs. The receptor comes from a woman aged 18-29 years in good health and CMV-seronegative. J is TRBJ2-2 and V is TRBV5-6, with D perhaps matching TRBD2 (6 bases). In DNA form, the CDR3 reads TGTGCCAGCAGCTTGGTTGCGGGAAACGGGGAGCTGTTTTTT. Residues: CASSLVAGNGELFF.